This T cell receptor beta chain comes out of a study of cytomegalovirus exposure and HLA in healthy donors. General observations from the study: The study recorded about 150 TCR beta chains that were cytomegalovirus-associated. By HLA locus, TCR association rates varied in a later analysis, with DRB1 showing the most and HLA-C the fewest.

Notes on this clone: What it recognizes is unknown.

Healthy people donating bone marrow made up the donors. Germline V gene data show CDR1 as SNHLY and CDR2 as FYNNEI. The CDR3 contains 14 residues. Trimming stripped 7 bases from V and 0 bases from J, with 11 bases between. Both 60 Vbeta primers and 13 Jbeta primers went into the PCR. Here immunoSEQ multiplex PCR was the method, and the copy in TCRdb shows in-frame clones only, minus some. The profile shows about 140,000 clones, around 85% of them singletons. This clonotype originated in a woman between 45 and 65 years old in good health and CMV-seropositive. The sequencing sample was made of PBMCs. V is TRBV2 and J is TRBJ2-3, with a tentative D call TRBD1 (5 bases). CDR3 amino acids: CASMVRQSTDTQYF. In DNA, the CDR3 is TGTGCCAGCATGGTGAGACAGAGCACAGATACGCAGTATTTT. Full variable domain (outside the CDR3, taken from reference TRBV2 and TRBJ2-3): EPEVTQTPSHQVTQMGQEVILRCVPISNHLYFYWYRQILGQKVEFLVSFYNNEISEKSEIFDDQFSVERPDGSNFTLKIRSTKLEDSAMYFCASMVRQSTDTQYFGPGTRLTVL.